A selection of T cell receptor beta chains follows, all from one sample in a study of T cells in Graves' hyperthyroidism and ophthalmopathy. TCRdb recomputed calls from the multiplex PCR reads with MiXCR, one row per CDR3 protein. Of 500,000 to 600,000 distinct CDR3 sequences listed, over 15% are singletons. Sequenced: blood. These receptors were collected from a woman aged 18-30 years with Graves' hyperthyroidism. CDR3s include the opening cysteine and the closing phenylalanine or tryptophan. The order of the fields is clone size, V gene, D gene, J gene, CDR3 protein, CDR3 DNA. A D gene is named only where the DNA matches it firmly. Expanded clones get a size class; other rows say once, few or many, or leave the size out.

abundance: many; v_gene: TRBV20-1; d_gene: NA; j_gene: TRBJ2-5; CDR3aa: CSAHDQETQYF; CDR3nt: TGCAGTGCTCACGACCAAGAGACCCAGTACTTC
abundance: many; v_gene: TRBV6-5; d_gene: TRBD2; j_gene: TRBJ2-1; CDR3aa: CASSYLPGTSDEQFF; CDR3nt: TGTGCCAGCAGTTACCTACCCGGGACTAGCGATGAGCAGTTCTTC
abundance: few; v_gene: TRBV6-1; d_gene: NA; j_gene: TRBJ2-2; CDR3aa: CASKEANTGELFF; CDR3nt: TGTGCCAGCAAGGAGGCTAACACCGGGGAGCTGTTTTTT
abundance: NA; v_gene: TRBV29-1; d_gene: NA; j_gene: TRBJ2-7; CDR3aa: CSVVAGTRTPYEQYF; CDR3nt: TGCAGCGTTGTGGCCGGGACAAGGACCCCCTACGAGCAGTACTTC
abundance: NA; v_gene: TRBV10-3; d_gene: NA; j_gene: TRBJ1-4; CDR3aa: CAIRGSQGGEKLFF; CDR3nt: TGTGCCATCAGAGGCAGCCAAGGTGGAGAAAAACTGTTTTTT
abundance: NA; v_gene: TRBV6-1; d_gene: NA; j_gene: TRBJ1-2; CDR3aa: CASRNTGHGYTF; CDR3nt: TGTGCCAGCAGAAATACAGGGCATGGCTACACCTTC
abundance: NA; v_gene: TRBV20-1; d_gene: TRBD1; j_gene: TRBJ1-5; CDR3aa: CSAITGDQPQHF; CDR3nt: TGCAGTGCTATTACAGGGGATCAGCCCCAGCATTTT
abundance: many; v_gene: TRBV11-2; d_gene: NA; j_gene: TRBJ1-2; CDR3aa: CASSSLALRGTRDGYTF; CDR3nt: TGTGCCAGCAGCTCACTGGCCTTACGGGGGACACGGGATGGCTACACCTTC
abundance: once; v_gene: TRBV5-1; d_gene: NA; j_gene: TRBJ1-2; CDR3aa: CASSPGGVWYGYTF; CDR3nt: TGCGCCAGCAGCCCCGGGGGGGTCTGGTATGGCTACACCTTC
abundance: many; v_gene: TRBV28; d_gene: NA; j_gene: TRBJ2-1; CDR3aa: CASSLSATGLGINEQFF; CDR3nt: TGTGCCAGCAGTTTGAGCGCGACCGGACTGGGAATCAATGAGCAGTTCTTC
abundance: many; v_gene: TRBV16; d_gene: NA; j_gene: TRBJ1-5; CDR3aa: CASSRQANQPQHF; CDR3nt: TGTGCCAGCAGCCGACAGGCTAATCAGCCCCAGCATTTT
abundance: few; v_gene: TRBV10-3; d_gene: TRBD1; j_gene: TRBJ2-7; CDR3aa: CASQTGGPYEQYF; CDR3nt: TGTGCCAGCCAAACAGGGGGCCCCTACGAGCAGTACTTC
abundance: few; v_gene: TRBV3-1; d_gene: TRBD2; j_gene: TRBJ2-2; CDR3aa: CASSLRTSGSNTGELFF; CDR3nt: TGTGCCAGCAGCCTAAGGACTAGCGGGAGTAACACCGGGGAGCTGTTTTTT